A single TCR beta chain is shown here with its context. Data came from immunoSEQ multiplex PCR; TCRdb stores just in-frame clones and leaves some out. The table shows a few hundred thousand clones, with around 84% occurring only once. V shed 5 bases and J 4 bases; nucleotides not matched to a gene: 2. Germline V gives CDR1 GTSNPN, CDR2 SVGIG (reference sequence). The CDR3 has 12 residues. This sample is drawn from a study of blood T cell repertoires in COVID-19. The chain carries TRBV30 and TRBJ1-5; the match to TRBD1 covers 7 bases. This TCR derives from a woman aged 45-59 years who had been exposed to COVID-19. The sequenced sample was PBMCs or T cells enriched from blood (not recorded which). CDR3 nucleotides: TGTGCCTGGGGGGACAGTAATCAGCCCCAGCATTTT. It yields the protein CAWGDSNQPQHF. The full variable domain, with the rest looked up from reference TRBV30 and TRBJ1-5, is SQTIHQWPATLVQPVGSPLSLECTVEGTSNPNLYWYRQAAGRGLQLLFYSVGIGQISSEVPQNLSASRPQDRQFILSSKKLLLSDSGFYLCAWGDSNQPQHFGDGTRLSIL.